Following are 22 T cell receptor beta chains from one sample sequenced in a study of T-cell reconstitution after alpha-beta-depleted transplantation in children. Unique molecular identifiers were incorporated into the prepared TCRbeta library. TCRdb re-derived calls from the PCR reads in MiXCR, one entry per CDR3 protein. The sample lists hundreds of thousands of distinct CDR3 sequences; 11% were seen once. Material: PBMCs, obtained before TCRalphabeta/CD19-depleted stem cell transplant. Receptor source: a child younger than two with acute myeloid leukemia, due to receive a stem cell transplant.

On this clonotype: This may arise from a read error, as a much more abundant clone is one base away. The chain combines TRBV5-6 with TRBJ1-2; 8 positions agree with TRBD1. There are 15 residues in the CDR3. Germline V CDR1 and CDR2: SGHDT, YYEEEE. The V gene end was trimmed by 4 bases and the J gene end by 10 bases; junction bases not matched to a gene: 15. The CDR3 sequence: CASSAMQGAGGDYTF. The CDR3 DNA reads TGTGCCAGCAGCGCGATGCAGGGGGCGGGAGGTGACTACACCTTC. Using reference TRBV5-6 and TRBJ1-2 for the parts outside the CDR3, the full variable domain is DAGVTQSPTHLIKTRGQQVTLRCSPKSGHDTVSWYQQALGQGPQFIFQYYEEEERQRGNFPDRFSGHQFPNYSSELNVNALLLGDSALYLCASSAMQGAGGDYTFGSGTRLTVV.

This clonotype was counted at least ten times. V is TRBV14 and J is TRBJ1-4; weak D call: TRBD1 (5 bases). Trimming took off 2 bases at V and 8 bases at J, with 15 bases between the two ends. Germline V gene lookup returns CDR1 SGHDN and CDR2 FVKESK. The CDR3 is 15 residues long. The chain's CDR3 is CASSQPRGVKEKLFF. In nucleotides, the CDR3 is TGTGCCAGCAGCCAACCCCGGGGCGTTAAAGAAAAACTGTTTTTT.

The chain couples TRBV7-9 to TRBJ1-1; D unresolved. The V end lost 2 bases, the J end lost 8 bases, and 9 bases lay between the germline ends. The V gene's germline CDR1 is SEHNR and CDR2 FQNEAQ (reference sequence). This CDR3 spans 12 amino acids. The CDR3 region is CASSLIQVEAFF. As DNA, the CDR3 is TGTGCCAGCAGCTTAATTCAGGTCGAAGCTTTCTTT.

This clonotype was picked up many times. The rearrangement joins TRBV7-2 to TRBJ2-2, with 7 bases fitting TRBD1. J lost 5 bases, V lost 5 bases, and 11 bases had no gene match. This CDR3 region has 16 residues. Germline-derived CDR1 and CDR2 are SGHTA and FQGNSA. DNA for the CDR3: TGTGCCAGCAGCACAATACAGGGGTGGCGGACCGGGGAGCTGTTTTTT. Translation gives CASSTIQGWRTGELFF.

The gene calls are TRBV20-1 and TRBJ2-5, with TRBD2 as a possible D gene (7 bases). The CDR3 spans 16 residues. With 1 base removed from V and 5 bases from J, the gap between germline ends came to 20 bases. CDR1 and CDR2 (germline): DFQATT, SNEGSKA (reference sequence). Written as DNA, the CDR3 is TGCAGTGCTAGAGTTCTAGGGGGAGGGCCTGGGGAGACCCAGTACTTC. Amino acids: CSARVLGGGPGETQYF.

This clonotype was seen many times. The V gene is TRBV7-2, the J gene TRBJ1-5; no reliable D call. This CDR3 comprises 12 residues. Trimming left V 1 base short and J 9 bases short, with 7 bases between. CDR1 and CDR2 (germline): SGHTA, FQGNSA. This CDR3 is CASSLDRGPQHF. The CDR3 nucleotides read TGTGCCAGCAGCTTAGACCGGGGGCCCCAGCATTTT.

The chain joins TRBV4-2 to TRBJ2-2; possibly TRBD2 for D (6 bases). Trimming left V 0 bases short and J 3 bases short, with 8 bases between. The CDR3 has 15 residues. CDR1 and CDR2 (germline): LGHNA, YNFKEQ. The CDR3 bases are TGTGCCAGCAGCCAAGATCAGCGGGACACCGGGGAGCTGTTTTTT. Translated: CASSQDQRDTGELFF.

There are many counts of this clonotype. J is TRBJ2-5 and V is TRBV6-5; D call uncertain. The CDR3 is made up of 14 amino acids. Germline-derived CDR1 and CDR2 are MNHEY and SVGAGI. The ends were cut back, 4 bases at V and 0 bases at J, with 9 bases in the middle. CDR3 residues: CASSWAAYQETQYF. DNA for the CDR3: TGTGCCAGCAGTTGGGCAGCGTACCAAGAGACCCAGTACTTC.

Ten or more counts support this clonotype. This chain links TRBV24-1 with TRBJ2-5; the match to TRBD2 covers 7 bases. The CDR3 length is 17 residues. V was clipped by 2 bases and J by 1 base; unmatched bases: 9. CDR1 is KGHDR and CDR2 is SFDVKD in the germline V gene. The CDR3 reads CATSDSVAGQTQETQYF. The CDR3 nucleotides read TGTGCCACCAGTGATTCGGTAGCGGGCCAAACCCAAGAGACCCAGTACTTC.

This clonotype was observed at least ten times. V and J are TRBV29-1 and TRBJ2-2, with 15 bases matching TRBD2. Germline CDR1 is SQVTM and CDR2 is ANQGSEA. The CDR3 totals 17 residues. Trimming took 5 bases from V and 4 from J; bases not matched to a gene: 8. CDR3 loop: CSVSGLAGGLVTGELFF. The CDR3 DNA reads TGCAGCGTTTCAGGACTAGCGGGGGGGCTCGTCACCGGGGAGCTGTTTTTT.

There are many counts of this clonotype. As DNA, the CDR3 is TGCAGTGCCCCTGACAGGGGGTTTTCCTCCAGCACAGATACGCAGTATTTT. This gives the protein CSAPDRGFSSSTDTQYF. The chain carries TRBV20-1 and TRBJ2-3; 9 nucleotides agree with TRBD1. The CDR3 spans 17 residues. Germline V gives CDR1 DFQATT, CDR2 SNEGSKA (reference sequence). V shed 6 bases and J 0 bases; nucleotides not matched to a gene: 13.

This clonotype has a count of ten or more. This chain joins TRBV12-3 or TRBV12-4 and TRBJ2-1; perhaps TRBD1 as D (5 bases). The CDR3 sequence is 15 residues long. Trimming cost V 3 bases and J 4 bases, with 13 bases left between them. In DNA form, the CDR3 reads TGTGCCAGCAGTTTGCCAGGGCTGGGGTACAATGAGCAGTTCTTC. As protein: CASSLPGLGYNEQFF.

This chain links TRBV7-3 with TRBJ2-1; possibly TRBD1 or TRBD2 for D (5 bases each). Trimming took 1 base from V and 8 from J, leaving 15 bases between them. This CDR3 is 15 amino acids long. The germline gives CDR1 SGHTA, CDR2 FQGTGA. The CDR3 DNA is TGTGCCAGCAGCTTAATTGCCGGGGCGGACGATGAGCAGTTCTTC. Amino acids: CASSLIAGADDEQFF.

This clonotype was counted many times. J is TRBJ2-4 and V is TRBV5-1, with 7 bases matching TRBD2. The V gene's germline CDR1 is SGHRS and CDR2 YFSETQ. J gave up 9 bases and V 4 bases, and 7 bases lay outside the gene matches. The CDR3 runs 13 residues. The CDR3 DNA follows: TGCGCCAGCAGCCCTTTGGGGGAGGGCATTCAGTACTTC. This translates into CASSPLGEGIQYF.

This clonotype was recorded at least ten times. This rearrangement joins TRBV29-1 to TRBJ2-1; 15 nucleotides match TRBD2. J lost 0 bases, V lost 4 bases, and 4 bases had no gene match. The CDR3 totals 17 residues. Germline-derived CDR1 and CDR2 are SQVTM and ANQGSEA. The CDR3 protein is CSVGRTSGRASYNEQFF. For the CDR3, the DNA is TGCAGCGTTGGAAGGACTAGCGGGAGGGCCTCCTACAATGAGCAGTTCTTC.

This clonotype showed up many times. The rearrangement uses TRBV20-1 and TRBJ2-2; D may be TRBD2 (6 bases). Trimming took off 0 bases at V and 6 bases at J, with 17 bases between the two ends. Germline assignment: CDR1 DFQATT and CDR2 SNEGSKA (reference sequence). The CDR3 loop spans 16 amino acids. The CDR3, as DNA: TGCAGTGCTAGAGAAGTGGGTCGGGAGACCGCCGGGGAGCTGTTTTTT. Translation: CSAREVGRETAGELFF.

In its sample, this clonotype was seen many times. CDR3 nucleotide sequence: TGTGCCAGCAGTTTTTATCTGGAGGGCTCCTACGAGCAGTACTTC. Protein product: CASSFYLEGSYEQYF. The genes are TRBV12-3 or TRBV12-4 and TRBJ2-7; possible D gene TRBD2, 6 bases. V gave up 3 bases and J gave up 0 bases, with 12 bases separating them. This CDR3 spans 15 amino acids.

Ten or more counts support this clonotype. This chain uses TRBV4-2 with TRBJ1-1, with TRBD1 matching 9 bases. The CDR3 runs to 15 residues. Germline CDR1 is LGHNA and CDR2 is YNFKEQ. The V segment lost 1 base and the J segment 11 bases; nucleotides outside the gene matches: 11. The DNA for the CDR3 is TGTGCCAGCAGCCAAGGGTTAGGACAGGGGCAGGATGCTTTCTTT. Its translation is CASSQGLGQGQDAFF.

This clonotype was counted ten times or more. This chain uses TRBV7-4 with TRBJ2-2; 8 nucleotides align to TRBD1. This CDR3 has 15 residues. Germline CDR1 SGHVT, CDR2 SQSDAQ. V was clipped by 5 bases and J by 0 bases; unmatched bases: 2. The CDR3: CASSPRGPNTGELFF. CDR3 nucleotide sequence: TGTGCCAGCAGCCCCAGGGGGCCGAACACCGGGGAGCTGTTTTTT.

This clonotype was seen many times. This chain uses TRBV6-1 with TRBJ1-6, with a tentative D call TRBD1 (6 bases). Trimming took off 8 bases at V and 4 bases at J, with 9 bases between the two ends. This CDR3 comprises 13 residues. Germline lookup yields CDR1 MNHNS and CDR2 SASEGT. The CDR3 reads CASFQGYNSPLHF. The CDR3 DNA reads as TGTGCCAGCTTTCAGGGGTATAATTCACCCCTCCACTTT.

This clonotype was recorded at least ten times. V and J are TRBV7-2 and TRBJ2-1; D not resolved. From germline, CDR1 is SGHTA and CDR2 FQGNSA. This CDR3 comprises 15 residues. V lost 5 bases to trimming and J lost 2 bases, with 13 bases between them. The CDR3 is CASSPAYATYNEQFF. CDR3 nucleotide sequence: TGTGCCAGCAGCCCTGCCTATGCCACCTACAATGAGCAGTTCTTC.

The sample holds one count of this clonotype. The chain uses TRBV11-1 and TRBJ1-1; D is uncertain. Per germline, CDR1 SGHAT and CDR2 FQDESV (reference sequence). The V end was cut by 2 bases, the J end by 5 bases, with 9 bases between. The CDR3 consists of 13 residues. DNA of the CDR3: TGTGCCAGCAGCTTAATGAGAGGGACTGAAGCTTTCTTT. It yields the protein CASSLMRGTEAFF.